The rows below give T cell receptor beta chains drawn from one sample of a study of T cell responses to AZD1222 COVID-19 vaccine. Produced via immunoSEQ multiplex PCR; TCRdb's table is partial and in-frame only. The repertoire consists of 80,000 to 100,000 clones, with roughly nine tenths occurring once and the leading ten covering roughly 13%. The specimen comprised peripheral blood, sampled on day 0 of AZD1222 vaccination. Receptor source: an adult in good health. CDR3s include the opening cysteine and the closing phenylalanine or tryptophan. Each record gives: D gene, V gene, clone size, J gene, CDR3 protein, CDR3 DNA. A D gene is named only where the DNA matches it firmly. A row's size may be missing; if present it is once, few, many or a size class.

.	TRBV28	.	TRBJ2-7	CASSRLGAYEQYF	TGTGCCAGCAGCCGACTCGGGGCCTACGAGCAGTACTTC
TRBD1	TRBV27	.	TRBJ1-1	CASSRQGRHEAFF	TGTGCCAGCAGTCGACAGGGTAGACACGAAGCTTTCTTT
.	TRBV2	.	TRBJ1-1	CASSVGLNTEAFF	TGTGCCAGCAGTGTGGGATTGAACACTGAAGCTTTCTTT
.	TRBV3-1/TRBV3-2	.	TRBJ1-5	CASSQGQGMYQPQHF	TGTGCCAGCAGCCAAGGGCAGGGGATGTACCAGCCCCAGCATTTT
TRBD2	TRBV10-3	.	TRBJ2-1	CAISDLSGSPYNEQFF	TGTGCCATCAGTGACCTTAGCGGGAGCCCCTACAATGAGCAGTTCTTC
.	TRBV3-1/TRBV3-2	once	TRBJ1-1	CASTPATSSTEAFF	TGTGCCAGCACCCCTGCGACTTCCTCCACTGAAGCTTTCTTT
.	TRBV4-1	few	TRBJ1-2	CASSQGVGVLYGYTF	TGCGCCAGCAGCCAGGGTGTAGGGGTTCTCTATGGCTACACCTTC
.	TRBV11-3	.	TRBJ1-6	CASSLGGGNSPLHF	TGTGCCAGCAGCCTAGGAGGGGGTAATTCACCCCTCCACTTT
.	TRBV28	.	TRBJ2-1	CASHGTRVGEQFF	TGTGCCAGCCACGGTACTAGGGTCGGTGAGCAGTTCTTC
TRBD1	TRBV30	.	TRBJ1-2	CAWSYRQGVVYANYGYTF	TGTGCCTGGAGTTACAGACAGGGGGTAGTATATGCTAACTATGGCTACACCTTC
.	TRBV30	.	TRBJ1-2	CAWSTGAGYGYTF	TGTGCCTGGAGTACTGGTGCAGGATACGGCTACACCTTC
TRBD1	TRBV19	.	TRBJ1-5	CASSIGTGVNQPQHF	TGTGCCAGTAGTATCGGGACAGGGGTCAATCAGCCCCAGCATTTT
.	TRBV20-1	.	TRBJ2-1	CSASWGDSYNEQFF	TGCAGTGCTAGTTGGGGGGACTCCTACAATGAGCAGTTCTTC
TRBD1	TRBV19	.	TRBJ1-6	CASRPQGDVSPLHF	TGTGCCAGTAGACCCCAGGGGGATGTCTCACCCCTCCACTTT
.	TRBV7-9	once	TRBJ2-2	CASSPWAGGGGTGELFF	TGTGCCAGCAGCCCATGGGCAGGCGGAGGGGGCACCGGGGAGCTGTTTTTT
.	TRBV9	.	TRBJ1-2	CASSPTGRGYGYTF	TGTGCCAGCAGCCCTACAGGTCGCGGGTATGGCTACACCTTC
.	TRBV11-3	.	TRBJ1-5	CASSLDMGSRSFNSNQPQHF	TGTGCCAGCAGCTTAGACATGGGGTCCCGAAGCTTTAATAGCAATCAGCCCCAGCATTTT
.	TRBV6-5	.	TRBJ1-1	CASSYSDAGLVEAFF	TGTGCCAGCAGTTACTCGGATGCGGGGCTTGTTGAAGCTTTCTTT
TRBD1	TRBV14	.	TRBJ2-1	CASSQDPGTGETDEQFF	TGTGCCAGCAGCCAAGACCCAGGGACAGGGGAGACGGATGAGCAGTTCTTC
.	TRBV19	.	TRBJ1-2	CASSTRGRDGYTF	TGTGCCAGTAGTACCCGAGGGCGTGATGGCTACACCTTC
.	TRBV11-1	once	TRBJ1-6	CASSLLPAGSGPLHF	TGTGCCAGCAGCTTACTTCCCGCAGGTTCTGGACCCCTCCACTTT
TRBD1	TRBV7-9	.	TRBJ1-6	CASSSPWTGDDSYNSPLHF	TGTGCCAGCAGCTCCCCGTGGACAGGGGACGACTCCTATAATTCACCCCTCCACTTT
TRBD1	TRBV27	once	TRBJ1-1	CASSLGQGASTEAFF	TGTGCCAGCAGTTTAGGACAGGGGGCGAGCACTGAAGCTTTCTTT
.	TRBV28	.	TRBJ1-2	CASSLQQSVYGYTF	TGTGCCAGCAGTTTACAACAATCTGTCTATGGCTACACCTTC
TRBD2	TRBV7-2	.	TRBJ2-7	CASSLDPSGTYEQYF	TGTGCCAGCAGCTTAGACCCTAGCGGGACCTACGAGCAGTACTTC
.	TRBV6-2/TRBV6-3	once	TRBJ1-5	CASSQTGNNQPQHF	TGTGCCAGCAGTCAGACAGGAAACAATCAGCCCCAGCATTTT
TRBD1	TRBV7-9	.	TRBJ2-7	CASTFWTGNGGEQYF	TGTGCCAGCACCTTTTGGACAGGGAACGGGGGCGAGCAGTACTTC
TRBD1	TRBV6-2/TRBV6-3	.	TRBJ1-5	CASSYGGQRNQPQHF	TGTGCCAGCAGTTACGGGGGACAGAGGAATCAGCCCCAGCATTTT
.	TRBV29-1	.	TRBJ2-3	CSVEGKGTDTQYF	TGCAGCGTTGAAGGAAAGGGGACAGATACGCAGTATTTT
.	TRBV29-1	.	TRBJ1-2	CSVGSDYGYTF	TGCAGCGTTGGGTCAGACTATGGCTACACCTTC
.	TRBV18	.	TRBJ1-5	CASSPWQVGQPQHF	TGTGCCAGCTCACCATGGCAGGTCGGACAGCCCCAGCATTTT
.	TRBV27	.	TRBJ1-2	CASSLTPGRGNYGYTF	TGTGCCAGCAGCCTAACCCCGGGCAGGGGCAACTATGGCTACACCTTC
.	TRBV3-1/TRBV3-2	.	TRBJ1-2	CASSQDIEQGDGYTF	TGTGCCAGCAGCCAAGATATCGAACAGGGAGATGGCTACACCTTC
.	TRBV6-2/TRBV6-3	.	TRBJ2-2	CASSNRDEELFF	TGTGCCAGCAGTAACAGGGACGAGGAGCTGTTTTTT
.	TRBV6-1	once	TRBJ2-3	CASSEAFGRAFTDTQYF	TGTGCCAGCAGTGAAGCATTCGGCAGGGCCTTCACAGATACGCAGTATTTT
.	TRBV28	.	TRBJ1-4	CASSLGQGNEKLFF	TGTGCCAGCAGCCTGGGGCAGGGGAATGAAAAACTGTTTTTT
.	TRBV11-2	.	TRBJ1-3	CASGQIRDTIYF	TGTGCCAGCGGGCAGATTAGAGACACCATATATTTT
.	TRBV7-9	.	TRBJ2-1	CASSLARSLYNEQFF	TGTGCCAGCAGCTTAGCCAGGAGCCTCTACAATGAGCAGTTCTTC
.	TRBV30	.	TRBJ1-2	CAWSPLGAGGYTF	TGTGCCTGGAGTCCCCTGGGGGCTGGGGGCTACACCTTC
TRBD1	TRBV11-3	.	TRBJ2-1	CASSLGDSNYNEQFF	TGTGCCAGCAGCTTAGGGGACAGCAACTACAATGAGCAGTTCTTC
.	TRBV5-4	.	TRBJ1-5	CASSLGGREGQPQHF	TGTGCCAGCAGCTTGGGGGGAAGGGAGGGCCAGCCCCAGCATTTT
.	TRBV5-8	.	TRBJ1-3	CASSLEARLLYSGNTIYF	TGTGCCAGCAGCTTGGAAGCTCGACTGCTTTACTCTGGAAACACCATATATTTT